This record looks at one TCR beta chain sequence and its context. Here immunoSEQ multiplex PCR was the method, and the copy in TCRdb shows in-frame clones only, minus some. This table has approximately 190,000 clones, 80% to 85% appearing once. Germline assignment: CDR1 MNHEY and CDR2 SVGAGI. The CDR3 length is 14 residues. V dropped 6 bases and J dropped 0 bases, with 11 bases sitting between them. This record belongs to a study of blood T cell repertoires in COVID-19. As for the study in general: Material from acute and convalescent COVID-19 was sourced from the United States, Italy and Spain.

Sequenced input: peripheral blood. The TCR comes from a woman aged 40 to 49 with acute or convalescent COVID-19. The V gene is TRBV6-5, the J gene TRBJ1-1; the D gene is possibly TRBD1 (6 bases). CDR3: CASRGTLMNTEAFF. CDR3 bases: TGTGCCAGCAGGGGGACACTTATGAACACTGAAGCTTTCTTT.